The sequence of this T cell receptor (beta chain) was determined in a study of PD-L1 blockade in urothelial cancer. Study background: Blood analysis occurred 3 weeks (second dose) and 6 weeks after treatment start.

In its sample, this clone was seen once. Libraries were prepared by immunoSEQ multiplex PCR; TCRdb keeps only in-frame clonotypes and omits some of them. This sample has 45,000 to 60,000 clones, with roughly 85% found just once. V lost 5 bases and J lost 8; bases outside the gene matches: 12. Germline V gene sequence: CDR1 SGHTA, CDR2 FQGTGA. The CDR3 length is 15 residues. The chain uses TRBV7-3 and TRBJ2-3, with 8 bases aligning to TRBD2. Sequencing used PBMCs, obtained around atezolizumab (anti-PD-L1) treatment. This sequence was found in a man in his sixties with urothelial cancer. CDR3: CASSPGVAGYGTQYF. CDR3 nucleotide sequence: TGTGCCAGCAGCCCCGGGGTAGCGGGGTACGGTACGCAGTATTTT.